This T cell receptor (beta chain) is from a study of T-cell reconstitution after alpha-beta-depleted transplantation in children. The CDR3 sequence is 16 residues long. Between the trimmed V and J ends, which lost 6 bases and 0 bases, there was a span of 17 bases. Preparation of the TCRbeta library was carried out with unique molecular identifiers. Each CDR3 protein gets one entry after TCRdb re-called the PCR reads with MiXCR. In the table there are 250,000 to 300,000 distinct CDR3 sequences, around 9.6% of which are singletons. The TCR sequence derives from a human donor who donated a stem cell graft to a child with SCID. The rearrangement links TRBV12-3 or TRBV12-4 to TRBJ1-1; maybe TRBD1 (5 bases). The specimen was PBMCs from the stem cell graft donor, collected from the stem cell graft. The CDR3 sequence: CASSTIRVNVNTEAFF. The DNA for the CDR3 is TGTGCCAGCAGCACAATCAGGGTCAACGTGAACACTGAAGCTTTCTTT.